The 7 T cell receptor beta chains below were found in one sample sequenced in a study of Tregs in tolerant kidney transplant recipients. This table comes from immunoSEQ multiplex PCR, and its TCRdb copy is limited to in-frame clones, with some not included. The data contain about 88,000 clones, roughly nine tenths of them singletons. The specimen was CD8+ T cells from blood. These receptors all come from a human donor in good health.

V and J are TRBV19 and TRBJ2-1; D is ambiguous. The germline gives CDR1 LNHDA, CDR2 SQIVND (reference sequence). This CDR3 contains 11 residues. Trimming cost V 4 bases and J 8 bases, with 6 bases left between them. CDR3 loop: CASSRGYEQFF. DNA of the CDR3: TGTGCCAGTAGTAGGGGATATGAGCAGTTCTTC.

The sample holds one count of this clone. This rearrangement joins TRBV4-1 to TRBJ2-3; D ambiguous. The CDR3 is made up of 15 amino acids. Germline V lookup: CDR1 MGHRA, CDR2 YSYEKL. Trimming took off 1 base at V and 0 bases at J, with 8 bases between the two ends. The CDR3 loop reads CASSQVSQSTDTQYF. The CDR3 DNA reads TGCGCCAGCAGCCAAGTATCCCAAAGCACAGATACGCAGTATTTT.

The J gene is TRBJ2-7, the V gene TRBV5-1; D is uncertain. From germline, CDR1 is SGHRS and CDR2 YFSETQ. The CDR3 spans 13 residues. Trimming removed 0 bases from V and 2 bases from J, with 6 bases in between. In DNA, the CDR3 is TGCGCCAGCAGCTTGGTAGATCCCTACGAGCAGTACTTC. This encodes CASSLVDPYEQYF.

The chain uses TRBV9 and TRBJ2-2; TRBD1 matches at 9 bases. V trimming: 1 base; J trimming: 2 bases; junction bases outside the gene matches: 0. CDR3 length equals 15 residues. Per germline, CDR1 SGDLS and CDR2 YYNGEE. The CDR3 protein is CASSVTGGNTGELFF. In DNA form, the CDR3 reads TGTGCCAGCAGCGTAACAGGGGGCAACACCGGGGAGCTGTTTTTT.

The rearrangement uses TRBV6-5 and TRBJ1-2; a possible D gene is TRBD1 (5 bases). The CDR3 consists of 13 residues. Trimming took 2 bases from V and 6 from J, leaving 10 bases between them. Per the germline V gene, CDR1 is MNHEY and CDR2 is SVGAGI. The CDR3 nucleotides read TGTGCCAGCAGTTACATGGGGGGGAATGGCTACACCTTC. As protein: CASSYMGGNGYTF.

This clone has only a few counts. V gene TRBV6-6 combines with J gene TRBJ1-5, with 8 bases identical to TRBD1. Trimming cost V 6 bases and J 7 bases; bases outside gene matches: 8. This CDR3 region has 14 residues. In germline, CDR1 is MNHNY, CDR2 SVGAGI (reference sequence). The CDR3 nucleotides are TGTGCCAGCAGCCTTGGGACAGGCCGGCAGCCCCAGCATTTT. Its translation is CASSLGTGRQPQHF.

This chain joins TRBV5-6 and TRBJ2-6, with D unresolved. This CDR3 has 15 residues. The germline V and J ends were trimmed by 3 bases and 0 bases, with 7 bases remaining between them. Germline V CDR1 and CDR2: SGHDT, YYEEEE. This CDR3 is CASSSDGSGANVLTF. CDR3 coding DNA: TGTGCCAGCAGCTCGGACGGCTCTGGGGCCAACGTCCTGACTTTC. The whole variable domain, filled in from reference TRBV5-6 and TRBJ2-6, reads DAGVTQSPTHLIKTRGQQVTLRCSPKSGHDTVSWYQQALGQGPQFIFQYYEEEERQRGNFPDRFSGHQFPNYSSELNVNALLLGDSALYLCASSSDGSGANVLTFGAGSRLTVL.